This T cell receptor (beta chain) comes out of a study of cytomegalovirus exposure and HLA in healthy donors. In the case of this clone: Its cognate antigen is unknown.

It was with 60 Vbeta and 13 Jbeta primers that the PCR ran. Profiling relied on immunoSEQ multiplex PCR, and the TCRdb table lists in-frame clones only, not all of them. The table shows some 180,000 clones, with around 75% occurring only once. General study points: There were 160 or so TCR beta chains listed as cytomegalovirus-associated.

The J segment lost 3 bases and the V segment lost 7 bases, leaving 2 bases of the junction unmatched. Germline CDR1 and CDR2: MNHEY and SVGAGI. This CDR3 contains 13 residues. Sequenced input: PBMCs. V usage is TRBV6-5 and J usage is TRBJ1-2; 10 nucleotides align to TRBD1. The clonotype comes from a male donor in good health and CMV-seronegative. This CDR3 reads CASIGTGDYGYTF. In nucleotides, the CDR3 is TGTGCCAGCATTGGGACAGGGGACTATGGCTACACCTTC.